Each of the 27 T cell receptor beta chains below was sequenced from the same sample in a study of CD8 T cells in ankylosing spondylitis. TCRdb reprocessed the 5' RACE reads with MiXCR, giving one entry per CDR3 protein. The sample holds 300,000 to 350,000 distinct CDR3 sequences, around 15% seen once. The specimen sequenced was blood, either unsorted or a sorted T cell fraction (not recorded which). Receptor source: a male donor with ankylosing spondylitis or in good health (not recorded which).

Ten or more counts support this clonotype. This chain joins TRBV5-1 and TRBJ2-6; D gene uncertain. Germline-derived CDR1 and CDR2 are SGHRS and YFSETQ. The CDR3 consists of 13 residues. V lost 3 bases and J 4 bases, leaving 5 bases between the germline ends. The CDR3 reads CASSSLGANVLTF. CDR3 in DNA: TGCGCCAGCAGCTCCCTAGGGGCCAACGTCCTGACTTTC.

The chain recombines TRBV5-1 with TRBJ2-1; D perhaps matches TRBD2 (7 bases). Germline values: CDR1 SGHRS, CDR2 YFSETQ. Trimming took off 7 bases at V and 4 bases at J, with 21 bases between the two ends. The length of the CDR3 is 16 residues. CDR3 sequence reads: CASCQDPGGRYNEQFF. For the CDR3, the DNA is TGCGCCAGCTGCCAGGATCCGGGGGGCCGATACAATGAGCAGTTCTTC.

This clonotype was picked up a small number of times. The V gene is TRBV6-2 or TRBV6-3, the J gene TRBJ1-5; possibly TRBD1 for D (6 bases). The V gene's germline CDR1 is MNHEY and CDR2 SVGEGT. The CDR3 is made up of 12 amino acids. V was clipped by 4 bases and J by 15 bases, with 16 bases between them. CDR3 sequence (DNA): TGTGCCAGCAGTTCCTCGGGGGGCCCGGTGCATTTT. Translation: CASSSSGGPVHF.

Comment on this clonotype: A much more abundant neighbour one base away suggests this may be a read error. This chain connects TRBV12-3 or TRBV12-4 to TRBJ2-1, with D uncertain. The CDR3 length is 13 residues. CDR3 sequence (DNA): TGTGCCAGCGGTTTGATACGTTACAATGAGCAGTTCTTC. The encoded protein is CASGLIRYNEQFF.

The chain links TRBV7-2 to TRBJ2-3; D not resolved. Germline V gene lookup returns CDR1 SGHTA and CDR2 FQGNSA. The CDR3 is made up of 12 amino acids. The V end was cut by 8 bases, the J end by 5 bases, with 11 bases between. The CDR3 DNA reads as TGTGCCAGCTCCCGAAACATAGATACGCAGTATTTT. It translates to CASSRNIDTQYF.

This chain connects TRBV12-3 or TRBV12-4 to TRBJ2-1; 7 bases match TRBD2. This CDR3 has 15 amino acids. Unmatched junction bases numbered 12, after V lost 6 bases and J lost 7 bases. The chain's CDR3 is CASRAGTTQGNEQFF. The DNA of the CDR3 is TGTGCCAGCAGGGCGGGGACTACCCAAGGGAATGAGCAGTTCTTC.

The CDR3 here is CASSLQGGNNNEQFF. CDR3 nucleotides: TGTGCCAGCAGCCTACAGGGGGGCAATAACAATGAGCAGTTCTTC. This chain connects TRBV27 to TRBJ2-1, with 8 nucleotides matching TRBD1. CDR1 is MNHEY, CDR2 SMNVEV, per germline (reference sequence). V shed 6 bases, J shed 5 bases, and the junction held 9 bases outside the gene matches. CDR3 length: 15 amino acids.

This clonotype was seen only a few times. The CDR3, as DNA: TGTGCCAGCAGCTTAGACTACGGTTTAGAGACCCAGTACTTC. It yields the protein CASSLDYGLETQYF. The V and J genes are TRBV7-7 and TRBJ2-5; no clear D gene. The CDR3 consists of 14 residues. The V and J ends lost 1 base and 4 bases respectively, with 10 bases between them. The V gene's germline CDR1 is SSHAT and CDR2 FNYEAQ (reference sequence).

This chain uses TRBV20-1 with TRBJ2-7; unclear D gene. The CDR3 is made up of 12 amino acids. Germline V gives CDR1 DFQATT, CDR2 SNEGSKA (reference sequence). V dropped 5 bases and J dropped 0 bases, with 8 bases sitting between them. In DNA, the CDR3 is TGCAGTGCTGCTCGCGACTCCTACGAGCAGTACTTC. Its translation: CSAARDSYEQYF.

This clonotype was found a few times. This chain connects TRBV12-3 or TRBV12-4 to TRBJ2-7, with D possibly TRBD1 on 5 matching bases. CDR3 length: 12 amino acids. V was cut by 3 bases and J by 6 bases, with 9 bases left in between. The CDR3 sequence: CASSLDIGEQYF. The CDR3 DNA reads TGTGCCAGCAGTTTGGACATTGGCGAGCAGTACTTC.

The chain uses TRBV19 and TRBJ2-3; the D gene is possibly TRBD2 (6 bases). The V gene's germline CDR1 is LNHDA and CDR2 SQIVND (reference sequence). With 3 bases removed from V and 0 bases from J, the gap between germline ends came to 7 bases. The CDR3 consists of 14 residues. The CDR3 region is CASSIGTSTDTQYF. In DNA form, the CDR3 reads TGTGCCAGTAGTATCGGGACTAGCACAGATACGCAGTATTTT.

This clonotype was recorded at least ten times. V and J are TRBV10-3 and TRBJ2-7; 12 bases line up with TRBD2. This CDR3 is 13 amino acids long. Germline V CDR1 and CDR2: ENHRY, SYGVKD. The V and J ends lost 10 bases and 7 bases, in that order; junction bases with no gene match: 8. The CDR3 DNA sequence: TGTGCCACCGGTCGGACTAGCGGGACTGAGCAGTACTTC. Residues: CATGRTSGTEQYF.

This clonotype showed up just a few times. The chain links TRBV12-3 or TRBV12-4 to TRBJ1-2, with TRBD1 matching over 8 bases. Trimming cost V 2 bases and J 6 bases; bases outside gene matches: 8. The CDR3 has 15 residues. The CDR3 here is CASSLQTGGVNGYTF. In DNA, the CDR3 is TGTGCCAGCAGTTTACAAACAGGGGGTGTGAATGGCTACACCTTC.

The chain links TRBV19 to TRBJ2-1; 13 bases agree with TRBD2. The CDR3 has 15 residues. The germline CDR1 and CDR2 sequences are LNHDA and SQIVND (reference sequence). The V and J ends lost 6 bases and 10 bases, in that order; junction bases with no gene match: 9. The CDR3 sequence: CASRMGLAGSGEQFF. CDR3 sequence (DNA): TGTGCCAGTAGAATGGGACTAGCGGGATCCGGGGAGCAGTTCTTC. The variable domain in full, completed from reference TRBV19 and TRBJ2-1, reads DGGITQSPKYLFRKEGQNVTLSCEQNLNHDAMYWYRQDPGQGLRLIYYSQIVNDFQKGDIAEGYSVSREKKESFPLTVTSAQKNPTAFYLCASRMGLAGSGEQFFGPGTRLTVL.

This clonotype has a count of ten or more. The genes are TRBV5-1 and TRBJ1-5; 7 positions match TRBD1. Germline V lookup: CDR1 SGHRS, CDR2 YFSETQ. The length of the CDR3 is 15 residues. After removal of 2 bases from V and 0 bases from J, the junction contained 2 bases not matched to a gene. The CDR3: CASSLGQASNQPQHF. The DNA for the CDR3 is TGCGCCAGCAGCTTAGGACAGGCTAGCAATCAGCCCCAGCATTTT. Combining the CDR3 with reference TRBV5-1 and TRBJ1-5 gives the whole variable domain KAGVTQTPRYLIKTRGQQVTLSCSPISGHRSVSWYQQTPGQGLQFLFEYFSETQRNKGNFPGRFSGRQFSNSRSEMNVSTLELGDSALYLCASSLGQASNQPQHFGDGTRLSIL.

In this sample, this clonotype turned up many times. This chain joins TRBV12-3 or TRBV12-4 and TRBJ2-5; the match to TRBD1 covers 7 bases. The CDR3 is 14 amino acids. With 0 bases clipped from V and 3 bases from J, the junction kept 1 base outside the gene matches. CDR3 in amino acids: CASSLADRKETQYF. The CDR3 nucleotides read TGTGCCAGCAGTTTAGCGGACAGGAAAGAGACCCAGTACTTC.

This clonotype was observed many times. The chain combines TRBV5-1 with TRBJ2-5, with 8 bases fitting TRBD1. V trimming: 2 bases; J trimming: 4 bases; junction bases outside the gene matches: 1. The germline V gene encodes CDR1 SGHRS and CDR2 YFSETQ. This CDR3 comprises 13 residues. DNA of the CDR3: TGCGCCAGCAGCTTACAGGGGGGAGAGACCCAGTACTTC. Amino acids: CASSLQGGETQYF.

The chain combines TRBV20-1 with TRBJ1-1; no clear D. V was cut by 1 base and J by 7 bases, with 13 bases left in between. Germline V CDR1 and CDR2: DFQATT, SNEGSKA (reference sequence). This CDR3 contains 13 residues. CDR3 DNA sequence: TGCAGTGCTAGAGGCCCGACGGGAGGTGAAGCTTTCTTT. This gives the protein CSARGPTGGEAFF.

The genes are TRBV20-1 and TRBJ1-1; D is possibly TRBD1 (5 bases). Germline lookup yields CDR1 DFQATT and CDR2 SNEGSKA (reference sequence). Trimming took off 6 bases at V and 10 bases at J, with 15 bases between the two ends. The CDR3 length is 11 residues. CDR3 nucleotide sequence: TGCAGTGCCGCATTCGGGGCGGGAGCTTTCTTT. Its translation is CSAAFGAGAFF.

The V call is TRBV19, the J call TRBJ2-4; no clear D gene. From germline, CDR1 is LNHDA and CDR2 SQIVND (reference sequence). V lost 1 base, J lost 1 base, and 8 bases lay in between. CDR3 size: 15 residues. The CDR3 bases are TGTGCCAGTAGTATAGCCGCCGGGGCCAAAAACATTCAGTACTTC. Its translation: CASSIAAGAKNIQYF.

This clonotype has a handful of counts. This chain uses TRBV12-5 with TRBJ1-1; D not resolved. Trimming removed 6 bases at V and 2 bases at J, with 13 bases between. Germline V gene data show CDR1 as LGHNT and CDR2 as FRNRAP. The CDR3 length is 14 residues. The CDR3 sequence: CASGPTQANTEAFF. CDR3 nucleotide sequence: TGTGCTAGTGGCCCAACCCAGGCCAACACTGAAGCTTTCTTT.

This clonotype has only a few counts. The chain employs TRBV15 and TRBJ2-7; the D gene is possibly TRBD2 (7 bases). The V gene's germline CDR1 is LNHNV and CDR2 YYDKDF (reference sequence). The V and J ends lost 5 bases and 0 bases respectively, with 17 bases between them. The CDR3 has 16 residues. The CDR3 reads CATSEGEGVGSYEQYF. The CDR3 bases are TGTGCCACCAGCGAGGGGGAGGGGGTAGGCTCCTACGAGCAGTACTTC.

In this sample, this clonotype turned up a few times. The CDR3 DNA is TGTGCCAGCACCCTTAGATATGCCGGGCCCCATACCGATGGCTACACCTTC. This codes for CASTLRYAGPHTDGYTF. The chain carries TRBV6-1 and TRBJ1-2, with unresolved D. The CDR3 contains 17 residues. CDR1 is MNHNS and CDR2 is SASEGT in the germline V gene. With 7 bases removed from V and 6 bases from J, the gap between germline ends came to 27 bases.

This clonotype has at least ten counts. The rearrangement joins TRBV11-2 to TRBJ2-1, with D maybe TRBD1 (6 bases). Germline CDR1 SGHAT, CDR2 FQNNGV. Trimming left V 7 bases short and J 3 bases short, with 19 bases between. This CDR3 contains 16 residues. Written as DNA, the CDR3 is TGTGCCAGCACCTTCGCAGGGGCAGGTCTCTACAATGAGCAGTTCTTC. Its protein product is CASTFAGAGLYNEQFF.

A few counts support this clonotype. This chain uses TRBV30 with TRBJ2-5, with no clear D. Trimming took off 2 bases at V and 9 bases at J, with 13 bases between the two ends. Germline V gene data show CDR1 as GTSNPN and CDR2 as SVGIG (reference sequence). This CDR3 has 12 residues. The CDR3 bases are TGTGCCTGGAGTCCGAAATATAGGGCCCAGTACTTC. Translation: CAWSPKYRAQYF.

The V and J genes are TRBV18 and TRBJ2-7; TRBD2 matches at 9 bases. The V gene end was trimmed by 3 bases and the J gene end by 3 bases; junction bases not matched to a gene: 6. The CDR3 is 15 amino acids. Germline V CDR1 and CDR2: KGHSH, LQKENI. Written as DNA, the CDR3 is TGTGCCAGCTCACCGAACGCGGGGGGGAGCTACGAGCAGTACTTC. Amino acids: CASSPNAGGSYEQYF.

The chain joins TRBV20-1 to TRBJ2-3; TRBD1 matches at 8 bases. Germline CDR1 reads DFQATT; CDR2 reads SNEGSKA (reference sequence). J lost 2 bases, V lost 6 bases, and 7 bases had no gene match. The CDR3 consists of 14 residues. This CDR3 is CSAIRGLDTDTQYF. Written as DNA, the CDR3 is TGCAGTGCCATCAGGGGGCTAGACACAGATACGCAGTATTTT.